Each of the 16 T cell receptor beta chains below was sequenced from the same sample in a study of CD8 T cells in ankylosing spondylitis. TCRdb fed the 5' RACE reads into MiXCR, producing one record per CDR3 protein. The repertoire includes fewer than 250,000 distinct CDR3 sequences, about 10% of them detected once, and approximately 20% sits in the top ten. Sequencing was performed on blood, either unsorted or a sorted T cell fraction (not recorded which). These receptors all come from a male donor with ankylosing spondylitis or in good health (not recorded which).

This clonotype was picked up many times. The genes are TRBV5-5 and TRBJ2-3, with D possibly TRBD1 on 5 matching bases. V was cut by 3 bases and J by 2 bases, with 10 bases left in between. Germline values: CDR1 SGHKS, CDR2 YYEKEE (reference sequence). The CDR3 sequence is 14 residues long. The CDR3 region has the DNA TGTGCCAGCAGCTCTGACAGCCCCACAGATACGCAGTATTTT. It translates to CASSSDSPTDTQYF.

In this sample, this clonotype turned up a few times. The J gene is TRBJ2-7, the V gene TRBV7-2, with TRBD2 matching over 9 bases. V was clipped by 5 bases and J by 2 bases; unmatched bases: 10. Germline CDR1 SGHTA, CDR2 FQGNSA. This CDR3 comprises 16 residues. The chain's CDR3 is CASSTQTGLATYEQYF. The CDR3 DNA sequence: TGTGCCAGCAGCACACAAACCGGACTAGCGACCTACGAGCAGTACTTC. Complete variable domain (other parts from reference TRBV7-2 and TRBJ2-7): GAGVSQSPSNKVTEKGKDVELRCDPISGHTALYWYRQSLGQGLEFLIYFQGNSAPDKSGLPSDRFSAERTGGSVSTLTIQRTQQEDSAVYLCASSTQTGLATYEQYFGPGTRLTVT.

This clonotype was observed many times. The V gene is TRBV7-9, the J gene TRBJ2-2, with D uncertain. With 5 bases removed from V and 0 bases from J, the gap between germline ends came to 7 bases. This CDR3 comprises 14 residues. Germline-derived CDR1 and CDR2 are SEHNR and FQNEAQ (reference sequence). DNA of the CDR3: TGTGCCAGCAGCCCAAAAACGAACACCGGGGAGCTGTTTTTT. It yields the protein CASSPKTNTGELFF.

This clonotype occurred many times. This chain uses TRBV7-9 with TRBJ2-5; D might be TRBD1 or TRBD2, each matching 6 bases. Deletions cut 5 bases from V and 1 base from J, with 14 bases between. The length of the CDR3 is 15 residues. Germline V CDR1 and CDR2: SEHNR, FQNEAQ (reference sequence). This CDR3 is CASSVGGGTQETQYF. The CDR3 DNA follows: TGTGCCAGCAGCGTGGGGGGCGGTACCCAAGAGACCCAGTACTTC.

The chain is built from TRBV5-6 and TRBJ1-5; D gene ambiguous. The germline gives CDR1 SGHDT, CDR2 YYEEEE. V was pared by 2 bases and J by 2 bases, with 14 bases between. The CDR3 sequence is 16 residues long. The CDR3 loop is CASSLFVPAGNQPQHF. CDR3 nucleotide sequence: TGTGCCAGCAGCTTATTCGTGCCGGCAGGCAATCAGCCCCAGCATTTT.

V usage is TRBV24-1 and J usage is TRBJ1-2; 9 nucleotides match TRBD1. This CDR3 region has 14 residues. The germline V gene has CDR1 KGHDR and CDR2 SFDVKD. After removal of 9 bases from V and 0 bases from J, the junction contained 4 bases not matched to a gene. The CDR3 is CATSGQGSNYGYTF. The CDR3 coding sequence is TGTGCCACCTCAGGACAGGGGTCTAACTATGGCTACACCTTC.

This clonotype was seen a few times. DNA of the CDR3: TGTGCCAGCCGACTTGGAGGGTACGCAGATGAAAAACTGTTTTTT. This gives the protein CASRLGGYADEKLFF. This rearrangement joins TRBV2 to TRBJ1-4; D gene ambiguous. Germline V gene sequence: CDR1 SNHLY, CDR2 FYNNEI. V was trimmed by 8 bases and J by 6 bases, leaving 19 bases between them. The CDR3 has 15 amino acids.

This clonotype appeared a few times. The V and J genes are TRBV6-1 and TRBJ2-3; D gene unclear. The ends were cut back, 9 bases at V and 0 bases at J, with 16 bases in the middle. The CDR3 loop spans 15 amino acids. Looked up from germline, CDR1 is MNHNS and CDR2 is SASEGT. CDR3 nucleotides: TGTGCCAGTTCCGGAGCCCAATTCAGCACAGATACGCAGTATTTT. As protein: CASSGAQFSTDTQYF.

This clonotype turned up a few times. V gene TRBV12-3 or TRBV12-4 combines with J gene TRBJ2-1; the match to TRBD1 covers 7 bases. The J segment lost 4 bases and the V segment lost 6 bases, leaving 6 bases of the junction unmatched. The CDR3 is 14 residues long. CDR3 sequence (DNA): TGTGCCAGCAGGGGACAGACCCTATACAATGAGCAGTTCTTC. It yields the protein CASRGQTLYNEQFF.

With respect to this clonotype: Since a much larger clone is just one base distant, this may be a read error. The chain carries TRBV12-3 or TRBV12-4 and TRBJ1-5, with D possibly matching TRBD1 (6 bases). There are 14 residues in the CDR3. The CDR3 sequence: CAGRGPIADQPQHF. The CDR3 DNA reads TGTGCCGGCAGGGGACCGATTGCGGATCAGCCCCAGCATTTT.

This clonotype has at least ten counts. V gene TRBV5-1 combines with J gene TRBJ1-1; tentatively, D is TRBD1 (5 bases). This CDR3 has 14 residues. Germline V gene sequence: CDR1 SGHRS, CDR2 YFSETQ. V was trimmed by 4 bases and J by 1 base, leaving 11 bases between them. The CDR3 bases are TGCGCCAGCAGCACTACTACAGGGAACACTGAAGCTTTCTTT. Amino acid sequence: CASSTTTGNTEAFF. The whole variable domain, filled in from reference TRBV5-1 and TRBJ1-1, reads KAGVTQTPRYLIKTRGQQVTLSCSPISGHRSVSWYQQTPGQGLQFLFEYFSETQRNKGNFPGRFSGRQFSNSRSEMNVSTLELGDSALYLCASSTTTGNTEAFFGQGTRLTVV.

This clonotype was recorded at least ten times. The V gene is TRBV5-1, the J gene TRBJ1-1, with TRBD1 identical over 7 bases. The germline V gene encodes CDR1 SGHRS and CDR2 YFSETQ. The CDR3 runs 16 residues. V lost 0 bases to trimming and J lost 4 bases; unmatched junction nucleotides: 9. CDR3 bases: TGCGCCAGCAGCTTGGCCTTCGGTCAGGGGGGCACTGAAGCTTTCTTT. Translation: CASSLAFGQGGTEAFF.

This clonotype has at least ten counts. This rearrangement joins TRBV15 to TRBJ1-1; D uncertain. Germline CDR1 LNHNV, CDR2 YYDKDF (reference sequence). The CDR3 extends over 14 amino acids. V dropped 0 bases and J dropped 0 bases, with 5 bases sitting between them. CDR3 amino acids: CATSRDPVNTEAFF. The CDR3 nucleotides read TGTGCCACCAGCAGAGATCCGGTGAACACTGAAGCTTTCTTT.

This clonotype has just a few counts. The rearrangement links TRBV6-5 to TRBJ2-7, with D perhaps assigned TRBD1 or TRBD2 (5 bases each). V was pared by 6 bases and J by 9 bases, with 15 bases between. The CDR3 is 12 amino acids. Germline CDR1 MNHEY, CDR2 SVGAGI. CDR3 loop: CASRGAGLGQYF. CDR3 DNA: TGTGCCAGCAGAGGGGCGGGTTTGGGGCAGTACTTC.

This chain joins TRBV28 and TRBJ2-2, with TRBD1 matching over 9 bases. This CDR3 has 15 amino acids. V was clipped by 5 bases and J by 6 bases; unmatched bases: 7. Germline assignment: CDR1 MDHEN and CDR2 SYDVKM. This CDR3 is CASSAHRGRAGELFF. CDR3 DNA: TGTGCCAGCAGTGCCCACAGGGGGCGTGCCGGGGAGCTGTTTTTT. The variable domain in full, completed from reference TRBV28 and TRBJ2-2, reads DVKVTQSSRYLVKRTGEKVFLECVQDMDHENMFWYRQDPGLGLRLIYFSYDVKMKEKGDIPEGYSVSREKKERFSLILESASTNQTSMYLCASSAHRGRAGELFFGEGSRLTVL.

The CDR3 spells CASSQGGQGQYYGYTF. The CDR3 bases are TGTGCCAGCAGCCAAGGGGGACAGGGCCAGTACTATGGCTACACCTTC. The V call is TRBV3-1, the J call TRBJ1-2; 9 nucleotides agree with TRBD1. CDR3 length: 16 residues. The V gene's germline CDR1 is LGHDT and CDR2 YNNKEL (reference sequence). V gave up 1 base and J gave up 3 bases; unmatched junction bases: 6.